The next 19 T cell receptor beta chains were all read from a single sample in a study of response to subunit inactivated influenza vaccine. TCRdb reanalysed the RT-PCR reads using MiXCR and keeps one entry per CDR3 protein. This table holds over 450,000 distinct CDR3 sequences, 13% found once. The sequencing used PBMCs from blood, collected roughly 46 days after vaccination. All receptors derive from a man aged 50 to 59 who received an inactivated influenza vaccine.

Ten or more counts support this clonotype. This rearrangement joins TRBV25-1 to TRBJ2-1, with 9 bases matching TRBD2. Germline CDR1 reads MGHDK; CDR2 reads SYGVNS. V shed 5 bases, J shed 9 bases, and the junction held 8 bases outside the gene matches. The CDR3 consists of 14 residues. CDR3 in amino acids: CASSFGTSRGEQFF. The CDR3 DNA sequence: TGTGCCAGCAGTTTCGGGACTAGCCGAGGTGAGCAGTTCTTC.

This clonotype occurred a few times. This sequence joins TRBV20-1 and TRBJ1-5; D might be TRBD1 (6 bases). The CDR3 loop spans 14 amino acids. V lost 5 bases to trimming and J lost 1 base, with 12 bases between them. From germline, CDR1 is DFQATT and CDR2 SNEGSKA (reference sequence). The CDR3 sequence is CSAPDSVSNQPQHF. CDR3 nucleotides: TGCAGTGCTCCGGACAGCGTAAGCAATCAGCCCCAGCATTTT.

This clonotype came up many times. V and J are TRBV6-2 or TRBV6-3 and TRBJ2-1; possible D gene TRBD2, 8 bases. The CDR3 sequence is 20 residues long. Germline V CDR1 and CDR2: MNHEY, SVGEGT. Trimming shortened V by 2 bases and J by 4 bases, and 27 bases separated the two germline ends. CDR3 amino acids: CASSYPLDTGAGGPYNEQFF. The CDR3 DNA reads as TGTGCCAGCAGTTACCCCCTCGATACAGGGGCGGGAGGACCATACAATGAGCAGTTCTTC.

The V gene is TRBV5-6, the J gene TRBJ2-7; 7 bases agree with TRBD1. The V gene end was trimmed by 3 bases and the J gene end by 0 bases; junction bases not matched to a gene: 6. The CDR3 is made up of 15 amino acids. Looked up from germline, CDR1 is SGHDT and CDR2 is YYEEEE. CDR3: CASSSAGTDSYEQYF. CDR3 nucleotides: TGTGCCAGCAGCTCGGCCGGGACAGACTCCTACGAGCAGTACTTC.

The gene calls are TRBV11-2 and TRBJ2-7; tentatively, D is TRBD1 or TRBD2 (5 bases each). Germline CDR1 reads SGHAT; CDR2 reads FQNNGV. The CDR3 totals 14 residues. V was trimmed by 7 bases and J by 0 bases, leaving 13 bases between them. The CDR3 protein is CASNLGDASYEQYF. The CDR3 DNA sequence: TGTGCCAGCAACCTAGGGGACGCCTCCTACGAGCAGTACTTC.

This clonotype was seen more than once but under ten times. V is TRBV10-3 and J is TRBJ2-3, with D perhaps matching TRBD2 (5 bases). V was shortened by 3 bases and J by 0 bases, with 16 bases between the two germline ends. From germline, CDR1 is ENHRY and CDR2 SYGVKD. There are 17 residues in the CDR3. The CDR3 coding sequence is TGTGCCATCAGTGATTACGGTCTAGCACTTAGCACAGATACGCAGTATTTT. Translating it yields CAISDYGLALSTDTQYF.

This clonotype was recorded many times. In nucleotides, the CDR3 is TGCAGTGCTAGAGATCCCCTTGGAGTTGAGCAGTTCTTC. Its protein product is CSARDPLGVEQFF. The V gene is TRBV20-1, the J gene TRBJ2-1; D remains ambiguous. Germline assignment: CDR1 DFQATT and CDR2 SNEGSKA (reference sequence). The CDR3 spans 13 residues. The ends were cut back, 0 bases at V and 9 bases at J, with 12 bases in the middle.

On this clonotype: A read error may produce the germline difference seen at one junction end. The rearrangement uses TRBV20-1 and TRBJ2-3; 8 bases align to TRBD2. The CDR3 sequence is 16 residues long. Germline V gene sequence: CDR1 DFQATT, CDR2 SNEGSKA (reference sequence). The CDR3 nucleotides are TGCTGTGCTAGAGTGGCCTCTAGCGGGTTCACAGATACGCAGTATTTT. Translated, it gives CCARVASSGFTDTQYF.

The V gene is TRBV20-1, the J gene TRBJ2-7; D is undetermined. V shed 5 bases and J shed 2 bases, with 13 bases lying between them. This CDR3 has 13 amino acids. The germline V gene has CDR1 DFQATT and CDR2 SNEGSKA (reference sequence). The CDR3, as DNA: TGCAGTGCTCCCGGGTCGGCAACCTACGAGCAGTACTTC. The encoded protein is CSAPGSATYEQYF.

V and J are TRBV27 and TRBJ2-7, with 11 bases that match TRBD2. The CDR3 covers 16 residues. V dropped 4 bases and J dropped 3; count of bases not matched to a gene: 8. Germline V gives CDR1 MNHEY, CDR2 SMNVEV (reference sequence). The CDR3 here is CASSSPSSGGHYEQYF. CDR3 nucleotide sequence: TGTGCCAGCAGTTCCCCTTCTAGCGGGGGGCACTACGAGCAGTACTTC.

CDR3 DNA: TGTGCCAGCAGCTTTCAGGGGGCGGACTATGGCTACACCTTC. It yields the protein CASSFQGADYGYTF. V usage is TRBV7-8 and J usage is TRBJ1-2, with 8 nucleotides matching TRBD1. CDR3 length equals 14 residues. The V gene's germline CDR1 is SGHVS and CDR2 FQNEAQ. J was trimmed by 3 bases and V by 3 bases; bases with no gene match: 3.

The rearrangement uses TRBV29-1 and TRBJ2-7; D is ambiguous. CDR1 is SQVTM, CDR2 ANQGSEA, per germline. The V end lost 4 bases, the J end lost 5 bases, and 12 bases lay between the germline ends. CDR3 length equals 12 residues. In nucleotides, the CDR3 is TGCAGCGTTGGCCGCTTCGGTAACGAGCAGTACTTC. This sequence encodes CSVGRFGNEQYF.

The chain has TRBV9 and TRBJ2-3; D ambiguous. Germline CDR1 SGDLS, CDR2 YYNGEE. There are 12 residues in the CDR3. Trimming took off 0 bases at V and 5 bases at J, with 4 bases between the two ends. The chain's CDR3 is CASSVEVDTQYF. The DNA for the CDR3 is TGTGCCAGCAGCGTAGAGGTAGATACGCAGTATTTT.

This clonotype was counted only a few times. This chain joins TRBV20-1 and TRBJ2-7, with D possibly being TRBD1 or TRBD2 (6 bases each). V was trimmed by 2 bases and J by 1 base, leaving 18 bases between them. The CDR3 is 16 residues long. Germline-derived CDR1 and CDR2 are DFQATT and SNEGSKA (reference sequence). CDR3 nucleotide sequence: TGCAGTGCTAGACCCAATAGCGGAGGGGGTTCCTACGAGCAGTACTTC. Its protein product is CSARPNSGGGSYEQYF.

The table lists this clonotype with a few counts. The chain carries TRBV4-1 and TRBJ2-1; 12 nucleotides align to TRBD1. Germline V gene data show CDR1 as MGHRA and CDR2 as YSYEKL. The trim removed 6 bases at V and 7 bases at J, leaving 13 bases unmatched. The length of the CDR3 is 17 residues. The CDR3 sequence is CASSYPWGQGARNEQFF. CDR3 DNA sequence: TGCGCCAGCAGTTATCCGTGGGGACAGGGGGCAAGGAATGAGCAGTTCTTC.

The CDR3 coding sequence is TGTGCCAGCAGTTTTTCGGCGCGGGAGCGGTCCTCCTACGAGCAGTACTTC. Its protein product is CASSFSARERSSYEQYF. The chain links TRBV12-3 or TRBV12-4 to TRBJ2-7; 7 bases line up with TRBD2. The length of the CDR3 is 17 residues. Trimming at V came to 3 bases and at J to 0 bases, leaving 11 bases not matched to a gene.

This clonotype was seen a few times. The J gene is TRBJ1-5, the V gene TRBV20-1, with D unclear. The length of the CDR3 is 13 residues. Per the germline V gene, CDR1 is DFQATT and CDR2 is SNEGSKA (reference sequence). Trimming left V 4 bases short and J 3 bases short, with 10 bases between. Written as DNA, the CDR3 is TGCAGTGCTACTGAGACCTTCAATCAGCCCCAGCATTTT. Translated, it gives CSATETFNQPQHF.

This chain connects TRBV20-1 to TRBJ1-5; 7 bases match TRBD1. CDR3 length: 15 residues. Germline V gives CDR1 DFQATT, CDR2 SNEGSKA (reference sequence). The V gene end was trimmed by 0 bases and the J gene end by 4 bases; junction bases not matched to a gene: 6. The CDR3 bases are TGCAGTGCTAGAGAGCAGGGGGTATGGAATCAGCCCCAGCATTTT. Its protein is CSAREQGVWNQPQHF.

The chain uses TRBV5-1 and TRBJ2-7; D may be TRBD1 or TRBD2 (6 bases each). Between the trimmed V and J ends, which lost 0 bases and 3 bases, there was a span of 13 bases. Germline lookup yields CDR1 SGHRS and CDR2 YFSETQ. This CDR3 contains 15 residues. Here the CDR3 reads CASSLGGGQDYEQYF. The CDR3, as DNA: TGCGCCAGCAGCTTGGGAGGGGGGCAGGACTACGAGCAGTACTTC.